The sequence of this TCR beta chain was determined in a study of metastatic and nonmetastatic thyroid tumors. Findings and caveats of the study: Reportedly, malignant thyroid tumors had significantly higher TCR beta diversity than benign nodules, in blood and tumor.

TCRdb reanalyzed the PCR reads via MiXCR. The data contain approximately 20,000 clones, approximately 14% of them singletons. None of the patients had undergone any treatment ahead of thyroid surgery. Relative to its sample, this clone is medium-sized. Its antigen is as yet unknown. Trimming removed 1 base from V and 6 bases from J, with 10 bases in between. The CDR3 sequence is 14 residues long. Per the germline V gene, CDR1 is MNHNS and CDR2 is SASEGT. The chain is built from TRBV6-1 and TRBJ1-5; D ambiguous. Input material: blood. The sequence was collected from a female donor with papillary thyroid cancer or a benign thyroid nodule (not recorded which). Some clones in this sample may be carry-over from other donors' samples. The DNA of the CDR3 is TGTGCCAGCAGTGAAGGTAGGGATGCTCAGCCCCAGCATTTT. Its protein is CASSEGRDAQPQHF.